This is a list of T cell receptor beta chains from one sample in a study of blood T cell repertoires in COVID-19. The repertoire was sequenced with immunoSEQ multiplex PCR; TCRdb's copy has only in-frame clones and lacks some. The sample yields about 68,000 clones, around 90% seen once. Sample: peripheral blood. All receptors come from a human donor in a cohort sampled during active COVID-19. Both conserved end residues are part of each CDR3. The D gene is left open where the match is weak. The listing skips clone size in some rows; elsewhere it reads once, few, many or a size class.

cdr3_aa | cdr3_nt | cdr3_length | d_call | j_call | v_call | clone_size
CASSYRQGLEKLFF | TGTGCCAGCAGTTATCGACAGGGCCTGGAAAAACTGTTTTTT | 14 | TRBD1 | TRBJ1-4 | TRBV6-2/TRBV6-3 | few
CASSDDWGGHTQYF | TGTGCCAGCAGTGATGATTGGGGGGGCCATACGCAGTATTTT | 14 | . | TRBJ2-3 | TRBV6-1 | .
CASSPRLAGGGDEQFF | TGTGCCAGCAGTCCACGACTAGCGGGAGGTGGGGATGAGCAGTTCTTC | 16 | TRBD2 | TRBJ2-1 | TRBV7-3 | .
CASSESSAGRNEQFF | TGCGCCAGCAGTGAGTCGTCGGCAGGGCGGAATGAGCAGTTCTTC | 15 | . | TRBJ2-1 | TRBV10-1 | few
CASRGGQTTRSYNSPLHF | TGCGCCAGCAGGGGTGGACAGACCACCAGGTCCTATAATTCACCCCTCCACTTT | 18 | . | TRBJ1-6 | TRBV10-2 | .
CASSQDLGARAEKSYTF | TGTGCCAGCAGCCAAGATCTGGGGGCCCGGGCGGAAAAGAGCTACACCTTC | 17 | . | TRBJ1-2 | TRBV14 | .
CATGTDTEAFF | TGTGCAACCGGGACAGACACTGAAGCTTTCTTT | 11 | TRBD1 | TRBJ1-1 | TRBV2 | .
CASRLGQGSSYEQYF | TGTGCCAGCAGATTGGGACAGGGGAGCTCCTACGAGCAGTACTTC | 15 | TRBD1 | TRBJ2-7 | TRBV28 | .
CASSSAGWSSYEQYF | TGTGCCAGCAGTTCCGCAGGGTGGAGCTCCTACGAGCAGTACTTC | 15 | . | TRBJ2-7 | TRBV28 | .
CASSLQMAANIQYF | TGTGCCAGCAGCTTACAGATGGCGGCAAACATTCAGTACTTC | 14 | . | TRBJ2-4 | TRBV11-2 | .
CSAPTENSPLHF | TGCAGCGCCCCGACAGAAAATTCACCCCTCCACTTT | 12 | . | TRBJ1-6 | TRBV29-1 | .
CASSEMGHTGELFF | TGTGCCAGCAGTGAGATGGGGCACACCGGGGAGCTGTTTTTT | 14 | . | TRBJ2-2 | TRBV6-4 | .
CASSQGDRGSGETQYF | TGCGCCAGCAGCCAAGGCGACAGGGGGTCTGGAGAGACCCAGTACTTC | 16 | TRBD1 | TRBJ2-5 | TRBV4-1 | .
CAISDLNSNQPQHF | TGTGCCATCAGTGACCTAAATAGCAATCAGCCCCAGCATTTT | 14 | . | TRBJ1-5 | TRBV10-3 | few
CASKETGPRGYTF | TGTGCCAGTAAAGAGACAGGCCCTCGGGGCTACACCTTC | 13 | . | TRBJ1-2 | TRBV19 | .
CASSFDRGYGYTF | TGCGCCAGCAGCTTCGACAGGGGATATGGCTACACCTTC | 13 | TRBD1 | TRBJ1-2 | TRBV5-1 | .
CASSDGEGGELFF | TGTGCCAGCAGCGACGGGGAGGGCGGGGAGCTGTTTTTT | 13 | TRBD2 | TRBJ2-2 | TRBV9 | many
CASSEGGLGYQPQHF | TGCGCCAGCAGTGAAGGGGGCCTAGGATATCAGCCCCAGCATTTT | 15 | TRBD1 | TRBJ1-5 | TRBV10-1 | .
CASSPPVVERREYF | TGTGCCAGCTCACCACCCGTGGTCGAGCGTCGGGAGTATTTT | 14 | . | TRBJ2-3 | TRBV18 | .
CASSQDLVGANVLTF | TGTGCCAGCAGCCAAGATCTTGTTGGGGCCAACGTCCTGACTTTC | 15 | . | TRBJ2-6 | TRBV3-1/TRBV3-2 | once
CASTQTGDYYGYTF | TGTGCCAGCACTCAAACAGGGGACTACTATGGCTACACCTTC | 14 | TRBD1 | TRBJ1-2 | TRBV6-5 | .
CASRGANYGYTF | TGTGCCAGCAGGGGAGCTAACTATGGCTACACCTTC | 12 | . | TRBJ1-2 | TRBV28 | once
CASSLNSGPLAKNIQYF | TGTGCCAGCAGTTTGAATAGCGGGCCTCTAGCCAAAAACATTCAGTACTTC | 17 | TRBD2 | TRBJ2-4 | TRBV28 | .
CASSTSGIYEQYF | TGTGCCAGCAGTACTAGCGGGATCTACGAGCAGTACTTC | 13 | TRBD2 | TRBJ2-7 | TRBV6-6 | once
CASSSQGSGELFF | TGTGCCAGTAGTTCCCAGGGGTCCGGGGAGCTGTTTTTT | 13 | . | TRBJ2-2 | TRBV19 | .
CASSRRQLGGANLIEQFF | TGTGCCAGCAGCCGAAGACAATTAGGGGGGGCCAACCTCATAGAGCAGTTCTTC | 18 | . | TRBJ2-1 | TRBV3-1/TRBV3-2 | .
CASKDRGGGDTQYF | TGTGCCAGCAAAGACAGGGGCGGGGGAGATACGCAGTATTTT | 14 | . | TRBJ2-3 | TRBV2 | .
CASSLGVGLRGYTF | TGCGCCAGCAGCTTGGGAGTCGGTCTGAGAGGCTACACCTTC | 14 | . | TRBJ1-2 | TRBV5-1 | .
CASSLSLGGRGGYEQYF | TGCGCCAGCAGCTTGTCTCTCGGGGGCCGGGGAGGGTACGAGCAGTACTTC | 17 | . | TRBJ2-7 | TRBV5-1 | .
CASGRGLNQPQHF | TGTGCCAGCGGGAGGGGCTTGAATCAGCCCCAGCATTTT | 13 | . | TRBJ1-5 | TRBV3-1/TRBV3-2 | .
CASSEGSALETQYF | TGTGCCAGTAGTGAGGGCAGTGCCCTTGAGACCCAGTACTTC | 14 | . | TRBJ2-5 | TRBV19 | .
CASRGVGTGRGNTIYF | TGTGCCAGCAGAGGGGTCGGGACAGGGAGGGGAAACACCATATATTTT | 16 | TRBD1 | TRBJ1-3 | TRBV27 | .
CASRPRGPLTIYF | TGTGCCAGCAGACCCAGGGGGCCACTTACCATATATTTT | 13 | TRBD1 | TRBJ1-3 | TRBV2 | .
CASSQTLGLDTQYF | TGCGCCAGCAGCCAGACCTTAGGACTGGATACGCAGTATTTT | 14 | . | TRBJ2-3 | TRBV4-1 | .
CASSYTGQVLNTEAFF | TGTGCCAGCAGTTACACTGGACAGGTGTTGAACACTGAAGCTTTCTTT | 16 | TRBD1 | TRBJ1-1 | TRBV6-5 | .
CASSPRDSNQPQHF | TGTGCCAGCTCACCCAGGGATAGCAATCAGCCCCAGCATTTT | 14 | . | TRBJ1-5 | TRBV18 | .
CASSPGTNEKLFF | TGCGCCAGCAGCCCAGGGACTAATGAAAAACTGTTTTTT | 13 | . | TRBJ1-4 | TRBV5-1 | once
CASIGASGTSGGGSYNEQFF | TGTGCCAGTATAGGTGCCTCCGGGACTAGCGGGGGGGGATCGTACAATGAGCAGTTCTTC | 20 | TRBD2 | TRBJ2-1 | TRBV19 | .
CASSSWGREQYF | TGTGCCAGCAGCTCATGGGGCCGCGAGCAGTACTTC | 12 | . | TRBJ2-7 | TRBV11-2 | .
CASSWDSYNEQFF | TGTGCCAGCAGTTGGGACAGCTACAATGAGCAGTTCTTC | 13 | TRBD1 | TRBJ2-1 | TRBV6-5 | .
CASSHPKGGGGEKLFF | TGCGCCAGCAGCCACCCCAAGGGCGGGGGTGGTGAAAAACTGTTTTTT | 16 | . | TRBJ1-4 | TRBV4-1 | .
CASRQGTGGGSYGYTF | TGTGCCAGCCGACAGGGGACAGGAGGCGGGAGCTATGGCTACACCTTC | 16 | TRBD1 | TRBJ1-2 | TRBV19 | .
CASSMGLGNIQYF | TGCGCCAGCAGCATGGGACTAGGAAACATTCAGTACTTC | 13 | TRBD2 | TRBJ2-4 | TRBV5-1 | once
CASSSTGGSTEAFF | TGTGCCAGCAGTTCTACAGGGGGGAGCACTGAAGCTTTCTTT | 14 | TRBD1 | TRBJ1-1 | TRBV2 | .
CASSPYRVEDYGYTF | TGTGCCAGCAGCCCGTACAGGGTTGAGGACTATGGCTACACCTTC | 15 | . | TRBJ1-2 | TRBV6-5 | .
CASSWPGNEQFF | TGTGCCAGCAGTTGGCCGGGGAATGAGCAGTTCTTC | 12 | . | TRBJ2-1 | TRBV6-6 | .
CAWSGQGVGTEAFF | TGTGCCTGGAGTGGACAGGGGGTTGGAACTGAAGCTTTCTTT | 14 | TRBD1 | TRBJ1-1 | TRBV30 | .
CAWSTLGAGAQFF | TGTGCCTGGAGTACTTTGGGGGCAGGGGCGCAGTTCTTC | 13 | . | TRBJ2-1 | TRBV30 | .
CASSPLGGLNEKLFF | TGTGCCAGCAGCCCCCTGGGGGGACTGAATGAAAAACTGTTTTTT | 15 | . | TRBJ1-4 | TRBV5-6 | few
CASSSPRGAYNEQFF | TGTGCCAGCAGCTCCCCGCGGGGGGCCTACAATGAGCAGTTCTTC | 15 | TRBD2 | TRBJ2-1 | TRBV11-2 | .
CASSSSRDRGVGELFF | TGTGCCAGCAGCTCGTCCCGGGACAGGGGAGTCGGGGAGCTGTTTTTT | 16 | TRBD1 | TRBJ2-2 | TRBV13 | .
CASSYRLDRGRFYEQYF | TGTGCCAGCAGTTACCGGCTGGACAGGGGGCGTTTCTACGAGCAGTACTTC | 17 | TRBD1 | TRBJ2-7 | TRBV6-2/TRBV6-3 | .
CASSAAPGQSYEQYF | TGCGCCAGCAGCGCTGCGCCGGGACAGAGCTACGAGCAGTACTTC | 15 | TRBD1 | TRBJ2-7 | TRBV5-1 | .